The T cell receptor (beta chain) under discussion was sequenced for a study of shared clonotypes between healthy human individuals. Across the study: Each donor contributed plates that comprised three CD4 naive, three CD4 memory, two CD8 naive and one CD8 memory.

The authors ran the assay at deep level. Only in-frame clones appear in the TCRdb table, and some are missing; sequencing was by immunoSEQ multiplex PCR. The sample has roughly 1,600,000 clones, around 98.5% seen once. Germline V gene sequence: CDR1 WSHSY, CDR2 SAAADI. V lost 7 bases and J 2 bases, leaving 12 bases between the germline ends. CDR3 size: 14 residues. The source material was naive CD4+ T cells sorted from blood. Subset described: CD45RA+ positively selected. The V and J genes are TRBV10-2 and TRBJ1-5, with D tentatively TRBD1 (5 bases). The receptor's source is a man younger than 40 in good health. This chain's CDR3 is CASKEGNRNQPQHF. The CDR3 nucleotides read TGCGCCAGCAAGGAGGGGAATCGCAATCAGCCCCAGCATTTT.